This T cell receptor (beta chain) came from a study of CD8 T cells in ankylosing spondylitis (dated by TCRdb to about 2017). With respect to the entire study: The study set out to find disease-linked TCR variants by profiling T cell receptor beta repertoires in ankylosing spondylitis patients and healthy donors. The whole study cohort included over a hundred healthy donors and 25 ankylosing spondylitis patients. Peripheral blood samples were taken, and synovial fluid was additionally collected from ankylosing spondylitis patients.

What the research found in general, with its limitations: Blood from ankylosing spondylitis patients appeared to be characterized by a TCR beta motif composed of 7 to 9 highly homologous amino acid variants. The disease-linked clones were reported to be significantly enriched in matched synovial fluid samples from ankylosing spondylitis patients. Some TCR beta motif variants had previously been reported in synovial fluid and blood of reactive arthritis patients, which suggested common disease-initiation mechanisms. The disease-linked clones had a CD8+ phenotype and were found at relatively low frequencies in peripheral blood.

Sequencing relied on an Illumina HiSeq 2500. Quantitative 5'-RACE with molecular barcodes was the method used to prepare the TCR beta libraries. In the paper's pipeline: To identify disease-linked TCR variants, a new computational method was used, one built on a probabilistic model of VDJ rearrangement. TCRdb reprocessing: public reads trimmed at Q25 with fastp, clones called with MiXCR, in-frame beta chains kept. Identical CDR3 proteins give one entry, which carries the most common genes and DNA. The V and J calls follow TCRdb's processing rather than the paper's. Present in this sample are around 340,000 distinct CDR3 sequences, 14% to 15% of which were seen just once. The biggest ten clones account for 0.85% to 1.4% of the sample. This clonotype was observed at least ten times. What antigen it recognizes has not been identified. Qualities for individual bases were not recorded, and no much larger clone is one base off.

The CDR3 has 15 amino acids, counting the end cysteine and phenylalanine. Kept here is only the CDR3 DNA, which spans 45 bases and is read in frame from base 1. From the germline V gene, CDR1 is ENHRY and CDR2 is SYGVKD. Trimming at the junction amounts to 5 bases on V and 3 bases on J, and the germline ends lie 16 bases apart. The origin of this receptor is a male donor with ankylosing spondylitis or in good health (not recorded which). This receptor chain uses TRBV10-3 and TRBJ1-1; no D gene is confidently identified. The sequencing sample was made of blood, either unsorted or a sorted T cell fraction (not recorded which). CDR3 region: CAISSSTERYTEAFF. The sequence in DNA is TGTGCCATCAGTTCTTCGACGGAACGTTACACTGAAGCTTTCTTT.